The entry that follows covers one T cell receptor beta chain sequence. The method was immunoSEQ multiplex PCR; TCRdb's version includes in-frame clones alone and lacks a portion of them. In the table there are about 160,000 clones, roughly nine tenths of which are singletons. CDR1 SGHNT and CDR2 YYREEE come from the germline V gene (reference sequence). The CDR3 spans 11 residues. V dropped 1 base and J dropped 6 bases, with 5 bases sitting between them. The sample belongs to a study of control samples from healthy donors and cancer patients. The receptor's source is a woman aged 25 to 39 in good health. The sample consisted of blood. This chain uses TRBV5-4 with TRBJ2-7; no reliable D call. CDR3 sequence (DNA): TGTGCCAGCAGCTTGAGGGCCGAGCAGTACTTC. It translates to CASSLRAEQYF.